The T cell receptor (beta chain) under discussion was sequenced for a study of response to subunit inactivated influenza vaccine (dated by TCRdb to the late 2010s). General notes on the study: The study used deep quantitative T cell receptor repertoire profiling to track responses to a trivalent subunit inactivated influenza vaccine. General study outcomes and caveats: The authors proposed that each seasonal influenza vaccination may bring in only a limited number of new T cells.

Trimming costs V 1 base and J 0 bases, and their ends lie 22 bases apart. From the cysteine up to the phenylalanine, the CDR3 has a length of 20 residues. The kept DNA is CDR3 alone, 60 bases in frame from the first base. In the germline V gene, CDR1 corresponds to SGHDN and CDR2 to FVKESK. There are a few counts of this clonotype. The antigen it binds to is not known. No base qualities exist here, and no much larger clone lies one base off it. The library was prepared using RT-PCR. TCRdb names Illumina HiSeq 2500 as the instrument used. TCRdb ran its own pipeline on the public reads, namely fastp trimming at Q25 and MiXCR clone calling, and kept in-frame beta chains. Rows are unified per CDR3 protein, each entry keeping the most common DNA and genes. The sample records about 300,000 distinct CDR3 sequences, roughly 22% of which are singletons. The ten largest clones add up to 9% to 12% of the sample.

Recombination joined TRBV14 with TRBJ2-1; the D gene is not confidently resolved. Here the sequenced sample was PBMCs from blood, taken less than 22 months after vaccination. The TCR sequence derives from a man between 50 and 69 years old who received an inactivated influenza vaccine. Donor details come from another sample of the same person, matched by shared clones. The nucleotide sequence is given as TGTGCCAGCAGCCAAGCCTCTAGGGTGCGGTGGCGGAGCTCCTACAATGAGCAGTTCTTC. Translated, this gives CASSQASRVRWRSSYNEQFF.